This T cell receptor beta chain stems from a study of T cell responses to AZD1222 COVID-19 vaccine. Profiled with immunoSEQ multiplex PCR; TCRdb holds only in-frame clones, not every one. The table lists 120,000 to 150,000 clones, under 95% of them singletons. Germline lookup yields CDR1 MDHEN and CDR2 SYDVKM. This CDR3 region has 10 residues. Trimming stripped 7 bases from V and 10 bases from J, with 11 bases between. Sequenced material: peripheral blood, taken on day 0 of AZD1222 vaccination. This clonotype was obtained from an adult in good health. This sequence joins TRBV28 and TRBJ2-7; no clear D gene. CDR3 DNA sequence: TGTGCCAGCAACATTCGCCATCAGTACTTC. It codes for CASNIRHQYF.